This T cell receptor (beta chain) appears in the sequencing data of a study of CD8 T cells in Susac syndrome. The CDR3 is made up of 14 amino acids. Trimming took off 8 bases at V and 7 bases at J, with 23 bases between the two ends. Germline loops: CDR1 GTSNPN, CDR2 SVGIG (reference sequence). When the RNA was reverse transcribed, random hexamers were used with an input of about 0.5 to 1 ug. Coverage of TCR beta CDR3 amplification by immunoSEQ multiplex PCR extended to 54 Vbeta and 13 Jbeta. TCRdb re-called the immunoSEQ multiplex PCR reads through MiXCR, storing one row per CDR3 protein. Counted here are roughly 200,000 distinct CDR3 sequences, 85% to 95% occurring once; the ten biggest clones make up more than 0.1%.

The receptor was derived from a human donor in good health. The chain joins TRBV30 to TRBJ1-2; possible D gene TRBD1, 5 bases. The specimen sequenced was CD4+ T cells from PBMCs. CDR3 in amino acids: CAGRRGGGHGGYTF. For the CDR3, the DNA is TGTGCCGGCAGAAGGGGAGGAGGCCACGGTGGCTACACCTTC.